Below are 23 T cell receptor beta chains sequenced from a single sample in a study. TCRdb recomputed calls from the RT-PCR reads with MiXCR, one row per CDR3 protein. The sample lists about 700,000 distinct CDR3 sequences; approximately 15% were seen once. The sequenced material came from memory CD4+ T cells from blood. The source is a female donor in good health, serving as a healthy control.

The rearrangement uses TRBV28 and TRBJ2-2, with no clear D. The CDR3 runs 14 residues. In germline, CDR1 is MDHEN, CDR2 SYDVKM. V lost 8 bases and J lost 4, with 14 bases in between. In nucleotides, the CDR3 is TGTGCCAGCGTAGAGATCCTGCCCACCGGGGAGCTGTTTTTT. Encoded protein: CASVEILPTGELFF.

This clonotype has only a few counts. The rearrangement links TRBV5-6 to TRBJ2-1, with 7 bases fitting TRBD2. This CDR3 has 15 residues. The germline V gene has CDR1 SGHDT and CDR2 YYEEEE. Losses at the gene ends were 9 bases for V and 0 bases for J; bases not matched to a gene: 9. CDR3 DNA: TGTGCCACAAAAAGGGACTACGGCTCCTACAATGAGCAGTTCTTC. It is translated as CATKRDYGSYNEQFF.

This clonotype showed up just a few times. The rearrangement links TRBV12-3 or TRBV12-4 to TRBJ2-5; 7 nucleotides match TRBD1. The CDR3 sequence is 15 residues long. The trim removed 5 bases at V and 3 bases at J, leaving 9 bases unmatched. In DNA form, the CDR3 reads TGTGCCAGCAGTCTCCCAAACAGGGGCGAAGAGACCCAGTACTTC. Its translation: CASSLPNRGEETQYF.

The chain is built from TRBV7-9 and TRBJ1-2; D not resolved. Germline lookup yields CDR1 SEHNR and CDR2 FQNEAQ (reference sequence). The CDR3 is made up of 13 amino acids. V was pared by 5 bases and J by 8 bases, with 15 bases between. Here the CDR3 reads CASSRTGYEGYTF. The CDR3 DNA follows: TGTGCCAGCAGCCGCACGGGGTACGAAGGCTACACCTTC.

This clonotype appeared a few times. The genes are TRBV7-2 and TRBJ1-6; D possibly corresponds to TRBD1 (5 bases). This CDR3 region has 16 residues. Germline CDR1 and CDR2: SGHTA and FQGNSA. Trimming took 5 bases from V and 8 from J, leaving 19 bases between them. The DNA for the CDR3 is TGTGCCAGCAGCCCCATTCTATGGCAGGGAGATTCACCCCTCCACTTT. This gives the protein CASSPILWQGDSPLHF.

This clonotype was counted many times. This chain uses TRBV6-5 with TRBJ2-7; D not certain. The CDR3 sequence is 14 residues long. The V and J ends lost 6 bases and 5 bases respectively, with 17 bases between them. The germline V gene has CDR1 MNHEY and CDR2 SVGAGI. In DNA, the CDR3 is TGTGCCAGCAGCGATCGTTGGACGGTGGACGAGCAGTACTTC. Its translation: CASSDRWTVDEQYF.

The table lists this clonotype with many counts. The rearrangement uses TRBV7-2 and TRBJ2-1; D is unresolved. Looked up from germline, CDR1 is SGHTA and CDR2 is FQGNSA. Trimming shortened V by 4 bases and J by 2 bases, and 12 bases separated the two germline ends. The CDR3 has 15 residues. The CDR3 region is CASSSHPGPYNEQFF. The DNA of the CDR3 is TGTGCCAGCAGCTCACACCCCGGGCCCTACAATGAGCAGTTCTTC.

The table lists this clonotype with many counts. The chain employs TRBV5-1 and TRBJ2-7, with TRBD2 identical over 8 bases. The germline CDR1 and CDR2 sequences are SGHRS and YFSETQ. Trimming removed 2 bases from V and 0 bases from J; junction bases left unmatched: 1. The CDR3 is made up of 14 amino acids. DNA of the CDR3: TGCGCCAGCAGCTTTAGCGGGGACTCCTACGAGCAGTACTTC. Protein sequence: CASSFSGDSYEQYF.

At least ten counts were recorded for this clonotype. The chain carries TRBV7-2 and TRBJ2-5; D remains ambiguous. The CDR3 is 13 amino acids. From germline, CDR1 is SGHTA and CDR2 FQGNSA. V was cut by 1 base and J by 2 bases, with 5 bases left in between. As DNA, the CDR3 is TGTGCCAGCAGCTTAGGTCCACAAGAGACCCAGTACTTC. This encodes CASSLGPQETQYF. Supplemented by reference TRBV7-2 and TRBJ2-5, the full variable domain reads GAGVSQSPSNKVTEKGKDVELRCDPISGHTALYWYRQSLGQGLEFLIYFQGNSAPDKSGLPSDRFSAERTGGSVSTLTIQRTQQEDSAVYLCASSLGPQETQYFGPGTRLLVL.

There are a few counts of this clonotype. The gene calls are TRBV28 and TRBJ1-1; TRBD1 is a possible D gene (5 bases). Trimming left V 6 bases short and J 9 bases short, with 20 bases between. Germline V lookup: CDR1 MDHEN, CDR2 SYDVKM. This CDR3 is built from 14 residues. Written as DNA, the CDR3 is TGTGCCAGCAGGGGGGAAGACCGCTATTCACAAGCTTTCTTT. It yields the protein CASRGEDRYSQAFF.

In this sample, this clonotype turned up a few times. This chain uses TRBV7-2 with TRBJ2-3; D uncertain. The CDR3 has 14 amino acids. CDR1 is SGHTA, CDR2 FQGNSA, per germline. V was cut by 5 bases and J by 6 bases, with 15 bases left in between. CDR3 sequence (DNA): TGTGCCAGCAGCCCGGTTTTGGGGTCCGATACGCAGTATTTT. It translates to CASSPVLGSDTQYF.

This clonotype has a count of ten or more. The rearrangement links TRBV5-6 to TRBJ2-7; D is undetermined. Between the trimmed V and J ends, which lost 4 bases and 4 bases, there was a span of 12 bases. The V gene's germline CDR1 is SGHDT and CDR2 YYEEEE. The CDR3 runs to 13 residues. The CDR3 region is CASSPPGFYEQYF. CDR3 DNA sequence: TGTGCCAGCAGCCCGCCCGGGTTTTACGAGCAGTACTTC.

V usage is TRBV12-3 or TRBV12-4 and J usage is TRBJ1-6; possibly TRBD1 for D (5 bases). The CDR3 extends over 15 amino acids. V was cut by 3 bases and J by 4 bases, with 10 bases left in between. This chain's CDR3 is CASSLRRGYNSPLHF. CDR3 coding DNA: TGTGCCAGCAGTTTGCGGAGGGGATATAATTCACCCCTCCACTTT.

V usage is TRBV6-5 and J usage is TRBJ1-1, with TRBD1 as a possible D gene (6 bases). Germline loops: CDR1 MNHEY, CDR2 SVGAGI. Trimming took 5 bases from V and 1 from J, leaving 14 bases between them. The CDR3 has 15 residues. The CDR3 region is CASSTRGAGNTEAFF. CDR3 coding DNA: TGTGCCAGCAGTACTCGGGGGGCAGGGAACACTGAAGCTTTCTTT.

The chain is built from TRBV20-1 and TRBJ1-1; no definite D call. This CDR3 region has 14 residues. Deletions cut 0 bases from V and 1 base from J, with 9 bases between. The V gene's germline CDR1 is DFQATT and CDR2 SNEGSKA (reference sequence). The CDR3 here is CSARDRRKNTEAFF. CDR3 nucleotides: TGCAGTGCTAGAGATCGGAGAAAGAACACTGAAGCTTTCTTT.

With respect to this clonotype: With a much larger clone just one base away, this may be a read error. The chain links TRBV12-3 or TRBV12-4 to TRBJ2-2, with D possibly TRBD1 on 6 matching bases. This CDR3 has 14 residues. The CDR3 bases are TGTGCCAGCAGTTTTCAGGGGAACACCGGGAAGCTGTTTTTT. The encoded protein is CASSFQGNTGKLFF.

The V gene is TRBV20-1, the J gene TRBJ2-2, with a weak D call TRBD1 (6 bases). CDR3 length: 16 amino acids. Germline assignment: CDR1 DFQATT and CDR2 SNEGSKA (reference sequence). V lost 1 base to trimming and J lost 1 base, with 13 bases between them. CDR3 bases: TGCAGTGCTAGAGTAGGGACAAGAGAGAACACCGGGGAGCTGTTTTTT. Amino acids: CSARVGTRENTGELFF.

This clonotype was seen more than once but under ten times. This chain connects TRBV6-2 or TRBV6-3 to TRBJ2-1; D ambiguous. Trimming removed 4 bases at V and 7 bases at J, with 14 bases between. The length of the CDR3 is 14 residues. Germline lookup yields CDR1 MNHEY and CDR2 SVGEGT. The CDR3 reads CASSFQLRPNEQFF. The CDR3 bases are TGTGCCAGCAGTTTCCAACTTCGACCGAATGAGCAGTTCTTC.

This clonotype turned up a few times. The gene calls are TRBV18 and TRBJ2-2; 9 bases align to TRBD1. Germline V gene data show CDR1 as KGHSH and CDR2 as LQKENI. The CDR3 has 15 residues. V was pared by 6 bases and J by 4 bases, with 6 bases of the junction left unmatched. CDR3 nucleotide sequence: TGTGCCAGCTCGTCCGGGACAGGGAGCACCGGGGAGCTGTTTTTT. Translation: CASSSGTGSTGELFF.

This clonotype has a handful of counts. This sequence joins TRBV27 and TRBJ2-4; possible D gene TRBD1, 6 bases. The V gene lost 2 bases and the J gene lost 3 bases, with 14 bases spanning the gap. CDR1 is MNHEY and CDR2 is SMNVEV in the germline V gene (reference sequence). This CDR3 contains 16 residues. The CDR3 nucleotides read TGTGCCAGCAGTTTAAACAGCCGGACAGACAAAAACATTCAGTACTTC. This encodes CASSLNSRTDKNIQYF.

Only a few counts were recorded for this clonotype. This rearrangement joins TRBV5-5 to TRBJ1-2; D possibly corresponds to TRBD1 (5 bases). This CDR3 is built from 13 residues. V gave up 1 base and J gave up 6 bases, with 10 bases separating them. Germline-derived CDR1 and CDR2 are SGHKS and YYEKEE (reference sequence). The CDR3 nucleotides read TGTGCCAGCAGCTTGCTTGGGGGGGATGGCTACACCTTC. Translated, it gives CASSLLGGDGYTF.

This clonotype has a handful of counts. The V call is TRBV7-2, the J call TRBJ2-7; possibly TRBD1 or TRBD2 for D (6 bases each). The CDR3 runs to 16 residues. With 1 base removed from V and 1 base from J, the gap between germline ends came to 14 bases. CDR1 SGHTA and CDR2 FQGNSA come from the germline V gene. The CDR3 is CASSLGRTGRSYEQYF. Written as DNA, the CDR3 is TGTGCCAGCAGCTTAGGAAGAACAGGGAGGTCCTACGAGCAGTACTTC.

Written as DNA, the CDR3 is TGTGCCAGCAGTTTACTAAGCGGCACCGGGGAGCTGTTTTTT. It codes for CASSLLSGTGELFF. The genes are TRBV12-3 or TRBV12-4 and TRBJ2-2; D might be TRBD2 (5 bases). The V and J ends lost 2 bases and 4 bases respectively, with 8 bases between them. The CDR3 consists of 14 residues.